The clone carrying this T cell receptor (beta chain) was seen at least ten times. Its cognate antigen is unknown. The data were obtained in a study of T cells in Graves' hyperthyroidism and ophthalmopathy. Findings and caveats of the study: Among clonotypes expanded in thyroid above 0.001, most were also found in blood. Ophthalmopathy onset followed model prediction by a median roughly six months.

TCR beta CDR3 regions were amplified from RNA transcripts. A set of HTBI primers served as the primers for a first-round RT-PCR of the TCR CDR3. TCRdb processed the multiplex PCR reads anew with MiXCR; each CDR3 protein has one entry. The repertoire consists of 500,000 or so distinct CDR3 sequences, with under 20% occurring once and the leading ten covering approximately 16%. The V and J ends lost 4 bases and 0 bases respectively, with 12 bases between them. The CDR3 totals 15 residues. Germline assignment: CDR1 SGHAT and CDR2 FQNNGV. The chain recombines TRBV11-2 with TRBJ1-2; D call uncertain. Sequenced material: blood. This TCR derives from a woman younger than 30 with Graves' ophthalmopathy. Here the CDR3 reads CASSSDGVANYGYTF. CDR3 nucleotides: TGTGCCAGCAGCTCCGATGGGGTCGCTAACTATGGCTACACCTTC.